This T cell receptor (beta chain) was documented in a study of blood T cell repertoires in COVID-19 (dated by TCRdb to 2018 to 2020). Broadly, across the study: The collaborator samples originated in the United States, Italy and Spain and spanned the acute and convalescent phases of COVID-19. The prospective study material was composed of cDNA or gDNA derived from T cells, B-cell-depleted T cells, or PBMCs. The dataset comprised deeply sampled blood TCRbeta repertoires from subjects exposed to, actively infected with, or recovered from COVID-19. The repertoires were released in a freely available public database meant as a resource for research on the immune response to SARS-CoV-2. Samples came from the ongoing ImmuneRACE study (first 160 participants) plus 1,254 subjects from 6 global collaborators. A de-identified subject ID, COVID-19 status, age in years and sex were almost always included in the sample metadata. Where available, HLA class I and class II types were obtained from metadata supplied by the sample provider rather than from assay-based typing. The full study reports these points: Clinical and demographic metadata were provided uncurated, with the amount varying by source and participant.

This clone was counted a single time. The target of this receptor is not known. Qualities for individual bases were not recorded, and no much larger clone is one base off. Each collaborating institution followed its own protocols to collect whole blood in K2EDTA tubes. For TCRbeta analysis, collaborator samples were shipped as frozen whole blood, as isolated PBMCs, or as DNA extracted from either sample type. TCRbeta CDR3 regions were amplified from genomic DNA using the immunoSEQ Assay, a bias-controlled multiplex PCR. Per the authors' processing: Nucleated cell counts per sample were estimated from amplification of reference gene primers within the assay. To quantify the absolute abundance of each unique TCRbeta CDR3 rearrangement, sequence reads were collapsed and filtered. For each sample, productive Simpson clonality was calculated by taking the square root of Simpson's diversity index across productive rearrangements. TCRdb stores this immuneACCESS table with in-frame sequences only. Part of the clones is absent; in the studies checked, under half of the shortfall reflects unresolved V genes, and no reason is known for the rest. V, J and clone size were drawn from that table, and D and trimming were deduced from the DNA. The table for this sample lists some 130,000 clones; approximately 88% of them were counted only once. About 9.4% of the sample is in the top ten clones.

This clonotype was obtained from a man aged 50 or older with acute or convalescent COVID-19. Sample: peripheral blood.

The DNA reads as follows: TGTGCCAGCAGTCGACAGGGGTCCTACAATGAGCAGTTCTTC. Translated, this is CASSRQGSYNEQFF. Recombination joined TRBV2 with TRBJ2-1, with TRBD1 matching 8 junction bases. Sequences SNHLY (CDR1) and FYNNEI (CDR2) are obtained from the germline V gene. For this chain, trimming is 5 bases at the V end and 1 base at the J end, and the number of junction bases without a gene match is 1. Its CDR3 holds 14 amino acids, cysteine through phenylalanine. Just CDR3 DNA is preserved here, 42 bases in frame from base 1.